This TCR beta chain was identified during a study of blood T cell repertoires in COVID-19. Across the whole study: The study drew acute and convalescent COVID-19 samples from the United States, Italy and Spain. T cells, B-cell-depleted T cells, or PBMCs supplied cDNA or gDNA.

In the original processing: Reference gene primer amplification yielded estimated nucleated cell counts. The assay was immunoSEQ multiplex PCR, and TCRdb's table has in-frame clones only and misses some. That table furnishes V, J and clone size, whereas the DNA furnished D and trimming. The sample holds 100,000 to 150,000 clones, around two thirds seen once. Trimming removed 8 bases from V and 4 bases from J, with 12 bases in between. Germline lookup yields CDR1 GTSNPN and CDR2 SVGIG (reference sequence). CDR3 length equals 12 residues. This sequence originates from a woman between 65 and 79 years old with acute or convalescent COVID-19. The sequencing sample was made of peripheral blood. This chain links TRBV30 with TRBJ1-3; D is unresolved. CDR3 residues: CAGPLKGNTIYF. CDR3 nucleotides: TGTGCCGGGCCCCTGAAGGGAAACACCATATATTTT.